The 23 T cell receptor beta chains listed next were all sequenced from one sample in a study of T-cell reconstitution after alpha-beta-depleted transplantation in children (dated by TCRdb to about 2016). The library was produced with PCR. Sequencing instrument: Illumina HiSeq 2500. TCR library preparation used molecular barcoding, with unique molecular identifiers applied to normalize quantification of the TCRbeta repertoire. TCRdb redid the processing of the public reads, applying fastp at Q25 and MiXCR, and retained in-frame beta chains. Here each entry gathers all rows of one CDR3 protein and keeps the most common genes and DNA. Counted in this sample were hundreds of thousands of distinct CDR3 sequences; about a tenth of them appeared once. Roughly 9.1% of the sample is in the top ten clones. The specimen was PBMCs from the stem cell graft donor, collected from the stem cell graft. These receptors all come from a human donor who donated a stem cell graft to a child with SCID.

This clonotype was detected ten times or more. The genes are TRBV3-1 and TRBJ2-6; no firm D call. This CDR3 is 16 amino acids long. Trimming removed 2 bases from V and 0 bases from J, with 8 bases in between. Germline CDR1 and CDR2: LGHDT and YNNKEL (reference sequence). DNA of the CDR3: TGTGCCAGCAGCCAAAAAGACACCTCTGGGGCCAACGTCCTGACTTTC. It is translated as CASSQKDTSGANVLTF.

This clonotype was recorded a few times. The chain employs TRBV7-9 and TRBJ2-1; D is ambiguous. V lost 5 bases, J lost 3 bases, and 14 bases lay in between. The germline V gene has CDR1 SEHNR and CDR2 FQNEAQ (reference sequence). The length of the CDR3 is 15 residues. The CDR3 bases are TGTGCCAGCAGCCCCCCGATGGATGGCTACAATGAGCAGTTCTTC. It translates to CASSPPMDGYNEQFF.

V and J are TRBV12-3 or TRBV12-4 and TRBJ1-2; D uncertain. Trimming removed 7 bases at V and 6 bases at J, with 12 bases between. CDR3 length: 12 residues. The CDR3 coding sequence is TGTGCCAGCACCACCCTGGGAGATGGCTACACCTTC. This encodes CASTTLGDGYTF.

This clonotype was counted ten times or more. The J gene is TRBJ2-2, the V gene TRBV10-3; 7 bases map to TRBD1. This CDR3 spans 14 amino acids. After removal of 2 bases from V and 6 bases from J, the junction contained 3 bases not matched to a gene. From germline, CDR1 is ENHRY and CDR2 SYGVKD. The CDR3 spells CAISEPDRPGELFF. CDR3 sequence (DNA): TGTGCCATCAGTGAGCCGGACAGGCCCGGGGAGCTGTTTTTT.

Ten or more counts support this clonotype. The chain employs TRBV7-9 and TRBJ2-2, with a tentative D call TRBD2 (6 bases). Germline CDR1 SEHNR, CDR2 FQNEAQ (reference sequence). Trimming left V 4 bases short and J 3 bases short, with 9 bases between. This CDR3 contains 14 residues. CDR3 in amino acids: CASSSGGYTGELFF. In nucleotides, the CDR3 is TGTGCCAGCAGCTCCGGAGGGTACACCGGGGAGCTGTTTTTT.

V gene TRBV5-6 combines with J gene TRBJ1-4; D ambiguous. Germline V gene data show CDR1 as SGHDT and CDR2 as YYEEEE. Between the trimmed V and J ends, which lost 0 bases and 6 bases, there was a span of 12 bases. This CDR3 has 15 residues. CDR3 sequence: CASSLDGYGDEKLFF. As DNA, the CDR3 is TGTGCCAGCAGCTTGGACGGTTACGGGGATGAAAAACTGTTTTTT.

This clonotype was found many times. CDR3 coding DNA: TGTGCCAGCAGCTTAGCCCACGAGTCTCAGCAGTTCTTC. It yields the protein CASSLAHESQQFF. V gene TRBV7-7 combines with J gene TRBJ2-1, with D unclear. Looked up from germline, CDR1 is SSHAT and CDR2 is FNYEAQ (reference sequence). CDR3 length: 13 residues. With 0 bases removed from V and 11 bases from J, the gap between germline ends came to 11 bases.

This clonotype was counted only a few times. This chain uses TRBV3-1 with TRBJ2-3; D is possibly TRBD1 (6 bases). The CDR3 loop spans 18 amino acids. Trimming shortened V by 10 bases and J by 6 bases, and 32 bases separated the two germline ends. CDR1 and CDR2 (germline): LGHDT, YNNKEL (reference sequence). The CDR3 region is CATCQDFGRPRGEDTQYF. The CDR3 nucleotides are TGTGCCACCTGCCAAGATTTTGGCAGACCCAGGGGTGAGGATACGCAGTATTTT.

A note on this clonotype: One junction end does not reproduce the germline sequence, and a read error may be involved. J is TRBJ2-2 and V is TRBV2; tentatively, D is TRBD1 (7 bases). CDR3 size: 15 residues. Germline V gives CDR1 SNHLY, CDR2 FYNNEI. The CDR3 reads CASSQDREDTVELFF. CDR3 DNA: TGTGCCAGCAGTCAAGACAGGGAGGACACCGTGGAGCTGTTTTTT.

This clonotype was recorded at least ten times. The chain recombines TRBV10-3 with TRBJ2-2; 13 bases line up with TRBD2. Per the germline V gene, CDR1 is ENHRY and CDR2 is SYGVKD. V lost 7 bases, J lost 5 bases, and 1 base stayed unmatched. The CDR3 extends over 14 amino acids. The CDR3 DNA follows: TGTGCCATCAAGGGACTAGCGGGGACCGGGGAGCTGTTTTTT. Its translation is CAIKGLAGTGELFF.

The chain is built from TRBV10-3 and TRBJ2-7; 9 nucleotides match TRBD1. The length of the CDR3 is 13 residues. The V segment lost 7 bases and the J segment 5 bases; nucleotides outside the gene matches: 6. In germline, CDR1 is ENHRY, CDR2 SYGVKD. CDR3 residues: CAIKQQGADEQYF. In nucleotides, the CDR3 is TGTGCCATCAAACAACAGGGGGCCGACGAGCAGTACTTC.

This clonotype was detected only a few times. V usage is TRBV3-1 and J usage is TRBJ2-7; no clear D gene. Germline V CDR1 and CDR2: LGHDT, YNNKEL (reference sequence). Trimming pared 4 bases from V and 5 bases from J, leaving 12 bases between. The CDR3 has 13 residues. The CDR3 reads CASSPSHSDEQYF. The CDR3 DNA reads TGTGCCAGCAGCCCGAGTCACAGCGACGAGCAGTACTTC.

This clonotype was seen only a few times. The chain is built from TRBV10-3 and TRBJ2-5, with D perhaps TRBD1 (6 bases). Germline CDR1 reads ENHRY; CDR2 reads SYGVKD. The V and J ends lost 8 bases and 3 bases respectively, with 16 bases between them. The CDR3 spans 14 residues. CDR3 sequence: CAIRQDLAKETQYF. The CDR3 DNA follows: TGTGCCATCCGACAGGACCTGGCCAAAGAGACCCAGTACTTC.

This clonotype was detected a few times. The chain employs TRBV7-9 and TRBJ2-1, with D possibly being TRBD1 (6 bases). Germline CDR1 reads SEHNR; CDR2 reads FQNEAQ (reference sequence). Trimming left V 5 bases short and J 4 bases short, with 21 bases between. The CDR3 totals 17 residues. The CDR3 spells CASSPPLQDRNYNEQFF. In DNA, the CDR3 is TGTGCCAGCAGCCCGCCCCTTCAGGACAGAAATTACAATGAGCAGTTCTTC.

J is TRBJ1-2 and V is TRBV29-1; D uncertain. From germline, CDR1 is SQVTM and CDR2 ANQGSEA. Trimming stripped 4 bases from V and 7 bases from J, with 13 bases between. The CDR3 length is 12 residues. CDR3 in DNA: TGCAGCGTTGCTGAAGGTCAAAGTGGCTACACCTTC. The encoded protein is CSVAEGQSGYTF. The variable domain in full, with the rest retrieved from reference TRBV29-1 and TRBJ1-2, is SAVISQKPSRDICQRGTSLTIQCQVDSQVTMMFWYRQQPGQSLTLIATANQGSEATYESGFVIDKFPISRPNLTFSTLTVSNMSPEDSSIYLCSVAEGQSGYTFGSGTRLTVV.

This clonotype has at least ten counts. V and J are TRBV3-1 and TRBJ2-1; D not resolved. The CDR3 length is 12 residues. CDR1 is LGHDT, CDR2 YNNKEL, per germline (reference sequence). Trimming pared 5 bases from V and 8 bases from J, leaving 10 bases between. For the CDR3, the DNA is TGTGCCAGCAGCGACGCTTTGGATGAGCAGTTCTTC. Residues: CASSDALDEQFF.

The V call is TRBV12-3 or TRBV12-4, the J call TRBJ1-2, with D hard to call. The CDR3 runs 14 residues. The V gene lost 6 bases and the J gene lost 10 bases, with 21 bases spanning the gap. The CDR3 protein is CASSPTLGGWAYTF. As DNA, the CDR3 is TGTGCCAGCAGCCCCACCCTCGGAGGGTGGGCCTACACCTTC.

This clonotype was recorded a few times. The V gene is TRBV3-1, the J gene TRBJ2-1; D gene unclear. The CDR3 totals 16 residues. Trimming pared 0 bases from V and 2 bases from J, leaving 11 bases between. CDR1 is LGHDT and CDR2 is YNNKEL in the germline V gene (reference sequence). CDR3 in DNA: TGTGCCAGCAGCCAAGAGGGTCCCTGGCCCTACAATGAGCAGTTCTTC. This sequence encodes CASSQEGPWPYNEQFF.

This clonotype was seen a handful of times. The rearrangement links TRBV7-6 to TRBJ2-7, with TRBD1 as a possible D gene (5 bases). This CDR3 is 14 amino acids long. Germline V gene sequence: CDR1 SGHVS, CDR2 FNYEAQ. V lost 5 bases and J lost 5, with 16 bases in between. This CDR3 reads CASSPRVIGHEQYF. The CDR3 nucleotides read TGTGCCAGCAGCCCCAGGGTCATTGGCCACGAGCAGTACTTC.

The DNA of the CDR3 is TGTGCCAGCAGACAAGACAGGGGTTCCACTGAAGCTTTCTTT. This sequence encodes CASRQDRGSTEAFF. The J gene is TRBJ1-1, the V gene TRBV7-2; 8 bases agree with TRBD1. CDR3 size: 14 residues. V gave up 6 bases and J gave up 4 bases; unmatched junction bases: 7. Looked up from germline, CDR1 is SGHTA and CDR2 is FQGNSA.

This clonotype was counted between two and nine times. V and J are TRBV6-1 and TRBJ1-1, with TRBD1 identical over 9 bases. V shed 6 bases, J shed 4 bases, and the junction held 12 bases outside the gene matches. Germline lookup yields CDR1 MNHNS and CDR2 SASEGT. The CDR3 length is 16 residues. In DNA, the CDR3 is TGTGCCAGCAGCCGAAAACACGGGACAGGGATCACTGAAGCTTTCTTT. Translating gives CASSRKHGTGITEAFF.

This clonotype was seen repeatedly, ten times or more. The DNA for the CDR3 is TGCAGCGTTAGATCAAACACCGGGGAGCTGTTTTTT. Its protein is CSVRSNTGELFF. The gene calls are TRBV29-1 and TRBJ2-2; D unresolved. Trimming took 5 bases from V and 2 from J, leaving 6 bases between them. Germline CDR1 reads SQVTM; CDR2 reads ANQGSEA. This CDR3 comprises 12 residues.

The genes are TRBV19 and TRBJ2-7; 8 positions match TRBD1. Trimming removed 6 bases from V and 3 bases from J; junction bases left unmatched: 10. Germline V CDR1 and CDR2: LNHDA, SQIVND (reference sequence). The CDR3 length is 15 residues. This CDR3 is CASRSGQGRRYEQYF. The CDR3 DNA reads as TGTGCCAGTAGGTCCGGACAGGGTCGTCGCTACGAGCAGTACTTC.